The clone carrying this T cell receptor beta chain was observed many times. Patients counted as stable if ophthalmopathy did not develop within 18 months. This specimen comes from a study of T cells in Graves' hyperthyroidism and ophthalmopathy. The TCR beta CDR3 regions underwent amplification using RNA transcripts as the source. First-round RT-PCR targeting the TCR CDR3 was performed with the HTBI primer set. TCRdb reprocessed the multiplex PCR reads with MiXCR, giving one entry per CDR3 protein. Of about 620,000 distinct CDR3 sequences in the sample, under 20% are singletons; the top ten hold 3% to 4%. Sequencing was done on a sample of blood. The source of this sequence is a woman under 40 with Graves' hyperthyroidism.

The CDR3 DNA follows: TGTGCCAGCAGCCGGCGGGGTAGCCCGGAGACCCAGTACTTC. Translating gives CASSRRGSPETQYF. The rearrangement joins TRBV3-1 to TRBJ2-5, with D tentatively TRBD2 (6 bases). Trimming stripped 4 bases from V and 5 bases from J, with 14 bases between. CDR1 and CDR2 from the germline V gene are LGHDT and YNNKEL (reference sequence). CDR3 length: 14 amino acids.